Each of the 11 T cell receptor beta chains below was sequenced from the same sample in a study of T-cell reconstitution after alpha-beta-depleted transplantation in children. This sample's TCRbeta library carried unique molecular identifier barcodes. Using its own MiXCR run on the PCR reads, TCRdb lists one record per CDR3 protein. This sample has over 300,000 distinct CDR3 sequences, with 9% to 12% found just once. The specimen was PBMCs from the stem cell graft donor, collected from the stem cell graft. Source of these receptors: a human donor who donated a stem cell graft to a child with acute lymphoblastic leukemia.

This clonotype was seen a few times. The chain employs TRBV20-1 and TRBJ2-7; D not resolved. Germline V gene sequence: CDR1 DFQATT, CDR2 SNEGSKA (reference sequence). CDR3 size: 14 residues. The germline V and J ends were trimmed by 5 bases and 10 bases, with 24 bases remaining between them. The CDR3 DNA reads TGCAGTGCTCACAAACTTGAAGTCTCTGTGGGTCAGTACTTC. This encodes CSAHKLEVSVGQYF.

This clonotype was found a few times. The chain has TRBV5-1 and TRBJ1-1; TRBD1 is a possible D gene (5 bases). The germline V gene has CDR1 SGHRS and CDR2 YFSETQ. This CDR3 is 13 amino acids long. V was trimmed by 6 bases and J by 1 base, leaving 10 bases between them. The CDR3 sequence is CASTGRENTEAFF. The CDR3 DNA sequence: TGCGCCAGCACGGGGCGGGAGAACACTGAAGCTTTCTTT.

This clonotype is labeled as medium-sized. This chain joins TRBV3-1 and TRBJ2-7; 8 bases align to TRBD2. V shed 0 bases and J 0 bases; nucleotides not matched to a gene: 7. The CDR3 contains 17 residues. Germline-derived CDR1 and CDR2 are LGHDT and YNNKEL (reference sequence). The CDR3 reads CASSQDYSGGSSYEQYF. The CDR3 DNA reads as TGTGCCAGCAGCCAAGATTATTCGGGAGGGTCCTCCTACGAGCAGTACTTC.

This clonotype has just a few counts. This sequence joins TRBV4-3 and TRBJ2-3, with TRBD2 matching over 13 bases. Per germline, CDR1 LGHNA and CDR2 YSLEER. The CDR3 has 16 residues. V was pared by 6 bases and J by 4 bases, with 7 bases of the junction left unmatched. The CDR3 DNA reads TGCGCCAGCAGTCAGACTAGCGGGGGGACCGCAGATACGCAGTATTTT. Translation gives CASSQTSGGTADTQYF.

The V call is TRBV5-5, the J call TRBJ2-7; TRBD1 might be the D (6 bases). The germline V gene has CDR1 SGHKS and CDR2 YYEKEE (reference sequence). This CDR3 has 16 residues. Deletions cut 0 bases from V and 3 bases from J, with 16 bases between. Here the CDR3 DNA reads TGTGCCAGCAGCTTGGCCCCTAGCAGGGGCGGCTACGAGCAGTACTTC. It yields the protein CASSLAPSRGGYEQYF.

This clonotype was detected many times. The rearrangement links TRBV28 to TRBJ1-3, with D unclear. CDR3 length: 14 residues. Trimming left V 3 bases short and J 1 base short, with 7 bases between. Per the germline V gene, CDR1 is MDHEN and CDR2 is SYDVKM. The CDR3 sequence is CASSFVRSGNTIYF. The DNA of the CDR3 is TGTGCCAGCAGTTTCGTCCGGTCTGGAAACACCATATATTTT.

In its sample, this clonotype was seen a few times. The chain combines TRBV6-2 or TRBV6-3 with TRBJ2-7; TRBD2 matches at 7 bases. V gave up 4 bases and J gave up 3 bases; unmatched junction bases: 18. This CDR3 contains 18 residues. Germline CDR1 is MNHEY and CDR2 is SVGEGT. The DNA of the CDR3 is TGTGCCAGCAGTTCCCCCCAAACACGGCGGGAGCGGGTCTACGAGCAGTACTTC. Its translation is CASSSPQTRRERVYEQYF.

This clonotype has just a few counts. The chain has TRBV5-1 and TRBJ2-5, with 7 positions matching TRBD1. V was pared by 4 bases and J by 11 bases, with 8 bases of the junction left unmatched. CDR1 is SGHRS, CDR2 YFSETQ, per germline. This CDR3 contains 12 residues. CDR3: CASSMGQPLQYF. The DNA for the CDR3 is TGCGCCAGCAGCATGGGACAGCCATTACAGTACTTC. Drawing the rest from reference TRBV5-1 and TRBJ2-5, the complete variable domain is KAGVTQTPRYLIKTRGQQVTLSCSPISGHRSVSWYQQTPGQGLQFLFEYFSETQRNKGNFPGRFSGRQFSNSRSEMNVSTLELGDSALYLCASSMGQPLQYFGPGTRLLVL.

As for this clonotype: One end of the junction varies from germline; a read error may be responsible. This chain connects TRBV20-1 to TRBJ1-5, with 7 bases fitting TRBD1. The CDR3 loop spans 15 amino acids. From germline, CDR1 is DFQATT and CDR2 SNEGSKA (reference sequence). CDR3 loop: CSAREGAYSNQPQHF. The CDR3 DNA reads TGCAGTGCCAGAGAGGGGGCGTATAGCAATCAGCCCCAGCATTTT.

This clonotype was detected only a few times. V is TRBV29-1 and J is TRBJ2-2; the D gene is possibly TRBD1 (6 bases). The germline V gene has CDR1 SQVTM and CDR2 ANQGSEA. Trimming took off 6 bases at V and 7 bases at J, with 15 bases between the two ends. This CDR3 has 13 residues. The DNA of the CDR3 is TGCAGCGTGAAACAGGGCTCCGGCGGGGAGCTGTTTTTT. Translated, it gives CSVKQGSGGELFF.

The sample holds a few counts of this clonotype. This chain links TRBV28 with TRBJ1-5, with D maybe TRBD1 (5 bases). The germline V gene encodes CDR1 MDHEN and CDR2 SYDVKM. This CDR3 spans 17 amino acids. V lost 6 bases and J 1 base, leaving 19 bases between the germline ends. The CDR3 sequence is CASSLRIGARSNQPQHF. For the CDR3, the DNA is TGTGCCAGCAGCCTTAGGATAGGGGCCAGAAGCAATCAGCCCCAGCATTTT.